A selection of T cell receptor beta chains follows, all from one sample in a study of regulatory T cells in long-lasting Graves disease. MiXCR was run by TCRdb on the multiplex PCR reads, yielding one entry per CDR3 protein. This sample yields 500,000 to 700,000 distinct CDR3 sequences, of which approximately 15% are seen a single time; 18% belongs to the top ten. The same sample was also used in a study of T cells in Graves' hyperthyroidism and ophthalmopathy.

The source was peripheral blood mononuclear cells (PBMCs), collected at new diagnosis, from a patient treated with antithyroid drugs. The receptors shown here come from a woman aged 30 to 39 with Graves disease. Both conserved end residues are part of each CDR3. Each record gives: D gene, J gene, clone size, V gene, CDR3 protein, CDR3 DNA. D genes are given only for firm matches. Clone size, where shown, is once, few, many, or a class for clones that have expanded.

NA | TRBJ2-3 | NA | TRBV11-3 | CASSLAGAGDTKYF | TGTGCCAGCAGCTTAGCGGGAGCTGGGGATACGAAGTATTTT
TRBD1 | TRBJ1-5 | many | TRBV15 | CAIGQGESNQPQHF | TGTGCTATAGGACAGGGCGAGAGCAATCAGCCCCAGCATTTT
TRBD2 | TRBJ2-1 | NA | TRBV14 | CASSQGIGGRALTYNEQFF | TGTGCCAGCAGCCAAGGTATCGGCGGGAGGGCCCTTACTTACAATGAGCAGTTCTTC
NA | TRBJ1-6 | NA | TRBV12-3/TRBV12-4 | CASSLGVGLHF | TGTGCCAGCAGTCTTGGTGTGGGCCTCCACTTT
TRBD1 | TRBJ1-1 | many | TRBV7-9 | CASSLGGGAGTEAFF | TGTGCCAGCAGCTTAGGAGGGGGCGCGGGCACTGAAGCTTTCTTT
NA | TRBJ2-1 | many | TRBV15 | CATSSQTGPRRNEQFF | TGTGCCACCAGCAGCCAAACAGGGCCCCGACGCAATGAGCAGTTCTTC
NA | TRBJ1-1 | many | TRBV11-2 | CASSFRTSTEAFF | TGTGCCAGCAGCTTCAGAACCAGCACTGAAGCTTTCTTT
NA | TRBJ2-7 | many | TRBV28 | CASSLAEMSSYEQYF | TGTGCCAGCAGTTTAGCGGAGATGTCCTCCTACGAGCAGTACTTC
NA | TRBJ1-2 | many | TRBV20-1 | CSARDVGGALYGYTF | TGCAGTGCTAGAGACGTGGGGGGGGCGTTGTATGGCTACACCTTC
TRBD2 | TRBJ2-5 | few | TRBV27 | CASSLGGEQETQYF | TGTGCCAGCAGTTTAGGGGGGGAGCAAGAGACCCAGTACTTC
TRBD2 | TRBJ2-3 | few | TRBV7-9 | CASSVPRDAGGADTQYF | TGTGCCAGCAGCGTCCCCCGGGACGCGGGAGGGGCAGATACGCAGTATTTT
NA | TRBJ2-7 | many | TRBV28 | CASGATHYEQYF | TGTGCCAGCGGAGCGACCCACTACGAGCAGTACTTC
NA | TRBJ1-1 | NA | TRBV20-1 | CSLPRDDIWGAFF | TGCAGCTTACCCCGGGATGATATCTGGGGAGCTTTCTTT
TRBD1 | TRBJ1-5 | many | TRBV20-1 | CSAGAGGSNQPQHF | TGCAGTGCAGGGGCAGGGGGCAGCAATCAGCCCCAGCATTTT
NA | TRBJ2-7 | many | TRBV25-1 | CASSESRDSYEQYF | TGTGCCAGCAGTGAATCTAGAGACTCCTACGAGCAGTACTTC
TRBD2 | TRBJ2-5 | few | TRBV2 | CASRPMGLSEETQYF | TGTGCCAGCAGACCCATGGGACTATCGGAAGAGACCCAGTACTTC
TRBD1 | TRBJ2-1 | NA | TRBV2 | CASSVPGQGRWNEQFF | TGTGCCAGCAGTGTACCGGGACAGGGGCGATGGAATGAGCAGTTCTTC
NA | TRBJ2-4 | few | TRBV2 | CASRRDENIQYF | TGTGCCAGCAGACGAGATGAAAACATTCAGTACTTC
NA | TRBJ2-2 | NA | TRBV5-6 | CASRGQDTGELFF | TGTGCCAGCAGGGGGCAGGACACCGGGGAGCTGTTTTTT
NA | TRBJ2-7 | many | TRBV2 | CASSEALRGDYEQYF | TGTGCCAGCAGTGAAGCGCTTCGTGGGGACTACGAGCAGTACTTC
NA | TRBJ1-1 | many | TRBV24-1 | CATSDAGDPEAFF | TGTGCCACCAGTGATGCCGGGGATCCTGAAGCTTTCTTT
NA | TRBJ1-1 | many | TRBV11-2 | CASSYSPITIAFF | TGTGCCAGCAGCTACAGTCCTATCACCATAGCTTTCTTT
NA | TRBJ2-7 | NA | TRBV3-1 | CASSQESWREATYEQYF | TGTGCCAGCAGCCAAGAATCTTGGAGGGAGGCAACCTACGAGCAGTACTTC
TRBD2 | TRBJ2-3 | NA | TRBV2 | CASSSHSGGGGLSDTQYF | TGTGCCAGCAGTTCACATAGTGGGGGGGGAGGGTTGTCGGATACGCAGTATTTT
NA | TRBJ1-2 | many | TRBV6-5 | CASSYPNMRQDYGYTF | TGTGCCAGCAGTTATCCGAACATGAGGCAGGACTATGGCTACACCTTC
TRBD1 | TRBJ1-4 | few | TRBV7-9 | CASSLSQGALWSSSEKLFF | TGTGCCAGCAGCTTATCCCAGGGGGCTTTGTGGAGTTCGAGTGAAAAACTGTTTTTT
NA | TRBJ1-4 | NA | TRBV20-1 | CSARGQGRQTNEKLFF | TGCAGTGCTAGAGGGCAGGGGCGTCAAACTAATGAAAAACTGTTTTTT
NA | TRBJ1-5 | many | TRBV2 | CASSGFPNQPQHF | TGTGCCAGCAGTGGGTTCCCGAATCAGCCCCAGCATTTT
TRBD2 | TRBJ2-7 | many | TRBV20-1 | CSAPDRGSRSYEQYF | TGCAGTGCCCCAGACCGCGGGAGCAGGTCCTACGAGCAGTACTTC
TRBD1 | TRBJ2-7 | NA | TRBV20-1 | CSARGSTGTGNGQYF | TGCAGTGCTAGAGGAAGCACAGGGACAGGCAACGGGCAGTACTTC
TRBD1 | TRBJ1-1 | NA | TRBV10-3 | CAISRDSSYTEAFF | TGTGCCATCAGCAGGGACAGTTCTTACACTGAAGCTTTCTTT
NA | TRBJ2-7 | few | TRBV11-2 | CASSLMSEQYF | TGTGCCAGCAGCTTAATGTCCGAGCAGTACTTC
TRBD1 | TRBJ2-2 | NA | TRBV30 | CAWNRDRDTGELFF | TGTGCCTGGAACCGGGACAGAGACACCGGGGAGCTGTTTTTT
NA | TRBJ1-1 | many | TRBV3-1 | CASSQGPATEAFF | TGTGCCAGCAGCCAAGGCCCTGCCACTGAAGCTTTCTTT
NA | TRBJ2-3 | few | TRBV20-1 | CSARDPVLREGDTQYF | TGCAGTGCTAGAGATCCAGTTCTGCGGGAAGGAGATACGCAGTATTTT